This section outlines one T cell receptor (beta chain) sequence together with its context. What it binds is unknown. Method: immunoSEQ multiplex PCR; TCRdb's copy keeps in-frame clones and lacks some. The table has about 12,000 clones, 69% seen once. V lost 1 base, J lost 9 bases, and 11 bases stayed unmatched. This CDR3 is built from 15 residues. Germline V gene lookup returns CDR1 SGHAT and CDR2 FQNNGV. These data belong to a study of OX40 agonist ivuxolimab in advanced cancers. Study information: A mean age of around 60 years, range about 20 to 90, was recorded, and roughly 80% were male. Approximately 41% of patients had received prior checkpoint inhibitor therapy.

Study-wide findings and caveats: CD8+ T cells showed, on average, more clonal expansion than CD4+ cells. Dosing at 0.1 to 3.0 mg/kg was accompanied by clonal expansion of CD4+ and CD8+ blood T cells by week 6.

The source was CD4+ or CD8+ T cells sorted from blood, collected in a trial of the OX40 agonist ivuxolimab. This clonotype was obtained from an adult with an advanced solid tumor such as melanoma, head and neck, liver or kidney cancer. The chain recombines TRBV11-2 with TRBJ2-7; 8 nucleotides match TRBD2. For the CDR3, the DNA is TGTGCCAGCAGCTTAGTCGCTAGCGGGTCTAAGGGGCAGTACTTC. This codes for CASSLVASGSKGQYF.